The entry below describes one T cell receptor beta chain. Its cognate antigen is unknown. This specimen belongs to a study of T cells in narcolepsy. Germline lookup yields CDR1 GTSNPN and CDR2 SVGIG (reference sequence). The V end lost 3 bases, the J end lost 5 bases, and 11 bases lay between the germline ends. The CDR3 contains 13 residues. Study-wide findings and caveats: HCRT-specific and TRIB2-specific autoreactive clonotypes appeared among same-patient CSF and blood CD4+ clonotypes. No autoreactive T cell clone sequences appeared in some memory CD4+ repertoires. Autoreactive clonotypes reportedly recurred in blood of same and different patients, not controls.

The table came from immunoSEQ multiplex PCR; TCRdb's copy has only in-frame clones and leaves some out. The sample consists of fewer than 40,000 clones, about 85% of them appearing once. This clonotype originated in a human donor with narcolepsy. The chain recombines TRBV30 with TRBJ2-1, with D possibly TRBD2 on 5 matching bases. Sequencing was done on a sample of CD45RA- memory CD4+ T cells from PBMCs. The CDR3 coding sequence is TGTGCCTGGAGAGGCACGGGAAACAATGAGCAGTTCTTC. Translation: CAWRGTGNNEQFF.